Sequencing of this TCR beta chain was carried out in a study of T cells in Graves' hyperthyroidism and ophthalmopathy. The CDR3 totals 14 residues. V lost 5 bases, J lost 0 bases, and 10 bases lay in between. Amplified regions were TCR beta CDR3 sequences from RNA transcripts. The HTBI primer set drove a first-round RT-PCR of the TCR CDR3. MiXCR was run by TCRdb on the multiplex PCR reads, yielding one entry per CDR3 protein. The sample holds roughly 170,000 distinct CDR3 sequences, more than 15% seen once. The rearrangement joins TRBV12-3 or TRBV12-4 to TRBJ1-1; D gene unclear. Sequences were obtained from blood. The clonotype originates from a woman between 45 and 65 years old with Graves' hyperthyroidism. CDR3 coding DNA: TGTGCCAGCAGTCTGTACTCTATGAACACTGAAGCTTTCTTT. This translates into CASSLYSMNTEAFF.